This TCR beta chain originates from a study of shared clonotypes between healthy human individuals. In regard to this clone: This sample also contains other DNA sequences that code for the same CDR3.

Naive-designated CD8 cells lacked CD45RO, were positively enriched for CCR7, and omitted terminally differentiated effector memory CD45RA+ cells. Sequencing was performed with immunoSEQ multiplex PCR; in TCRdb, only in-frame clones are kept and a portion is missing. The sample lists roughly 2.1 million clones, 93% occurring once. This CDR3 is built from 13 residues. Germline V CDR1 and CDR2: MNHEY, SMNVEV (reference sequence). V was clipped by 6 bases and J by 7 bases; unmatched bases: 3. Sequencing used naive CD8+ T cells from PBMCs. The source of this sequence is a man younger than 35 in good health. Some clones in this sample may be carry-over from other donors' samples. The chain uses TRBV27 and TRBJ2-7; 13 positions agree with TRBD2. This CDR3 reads CASSPGLAGEQYF. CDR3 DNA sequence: TGTGCCAGCAGCCCGGGACTAGCGGGAGAGCAGTACTTC.